The rows below give T cell receptor beta chains drawn from one sample of a study of cytomegalovirus exposure and HLA in healthy donors. Assay: immunoSEQ multiplex PCR; the TCRdb copy retains only in-frame clones and omits some. This sample carries about 72,000 clones, with approximately 2.9% going to the ten biggest clones. The sample taken for sequencing was PBMCs. These receptors were obtained from a man in his forties in good health and CMV-seronegative. Each CDR3 is given with its conserved first and last residue. D genes are given only for firm matches.

TRBJ1-2,NA,14,TRBV5-8,CASSLAPSAYGYTF,TGTGCCAGCAGCTTGGCCCCCAGCGCCTATGGCTACACCTTC
TRBJ1-2,NA,13,TRBV6-6,CASERRTNYGYTF,TGTGCCAGCGAAAGGAGAACTAACTATGGCTACACCTTC
TRBJ2-2,NA,15,TRBV4-1,CASSGEILNTGELFF,TGCGCCAGCAGCGGAGAAATCCTGAACACCGGGGAGCTGTTTTTT
TRBJ2-1,TRBD1,16,TRBV5-1,CASSTRQGSAGYEQFF,TGCGCCAGCAGCACACGACAGGGATCGGCCGGGTATGAGCAGTTCTTC
TRBJ1-4,TRBD1,18,TRBV4-2,CASSQDPNGQGVNEKLFF,TGTGCCAGCAGCCAAGATCCCAACGGACAGGGGGTTAATGAAAAACTGTTTTTT
TRBJ2-5,NA,14,TRBV4-2,CASSQADPQETQYF,TGTGCCAGCAGCCAGGCGGATCCTCAAGAGACCCAGTACTTC
TRBJ2-5,NA,11,TRBV4-2,CASSQSETQYF,TGTGCCAGCAGCCAATCGGAGACCCAGTACTTC
TRBJ2-3,TRBD1,13,TRBV13,CASSLGQADTQYF,TGTGCCAGCAGCCTCGGACAGGCGGATACGCAGTATTTT
TRBJ1-1,NA,14,TRBV18,CASSPQNSGTEAFF,TGTGCCAGCTCCCCTCAAAACAGTGGGACTGAAGCTTTCTTT
TRBJ2-5,NA,11,TRBV10-3,CAISPGETQYF,TGTGCCATCAGCCCAGGGGAGACCCAGTACTTC
TRBJ1-1,NA,13,TRBV5-1,CASSLDGRTEAFF,TGCGCCAGCAGCTTAGACGGGAGGACTGAAGCTTTCTTT
TRBJ1-1,NA,11,TRBV28,CASSSSRVAFF,TGTGCCAGCAGTAGTAGCAGGGTGGCTTTCTTT
TRBJ1-6,NA,14,TRBV11-2,CASSLTGNNSPLHF,TGTGCCAGCAGCTTGACAGGAAATAATTCACCCCTCCACTTT
TRBJ2-7,TRBD1,17,TRBV11-2,CASSLDIRTGGMYEQYF,TGTGCCAGCAGCTTAGACATCCGGACAGGGGGGATGTACGAGCAGTACTTC
TRBJ1-6,TRBD1,15,TRBV5-1,CASSPGGTDNSPLHF,TGCGCCAGCAGCCCAGGGGGGACTGATAATTCACCCCTCCACTTT
TRBJ1-4,NA,15,TRBV15,CATSREASTNEKLFF,TGTGCCACCAGCAGAGAGGCCTCGACTAATGAAAAACTGTTTTTT
TRBJ1-2,TRBD1,12,TRBV27,CASSTGGYGYTF,TGTGCCAGCAGTACAGGGGGGTATGGCTACACCTTC